The 32 T cell receptor beta chains below come from one sample, sequenced in a study of blood T cell repertoires in COVID-19. The method was immunoSEQ multiplex PCR; TCRdb's version includes in-frame clones alone and lacks a portion of them. The sample lists a few hundred thousand clones, around 78% occurring once. The sequencing sample was made of peripheral blood. The source is a man aged 60 to 75 who had recovered from COVID-19.

This chain uses TRBV5-6 with TRBJ1-4; no clear D gene. Per germline, CDR1 SGHDT and CDR2 YYEEEE. The V end was cut by 0 bases, the J end by 8 bases, with 23 bases between. This CDR3 spans 18 amino acids. The CDR3 reads CASSLALGDRGGEEKLFF. For the CDR3, the DNA is TGTGCCAGCAGCTTGGCTCTTGGCGACCGTGGAGGCGAGGAAAAACTGTTTTTT.

The CDR3 sequence is CASSDPGQGDSPLHF. The DNA of the CDR3 is TGTGCCAGCAGTGACCCCGGACAGGGGGACTCACCCCTCCACTTT. V gene TRBV2 combines with J gene TRBJ1-6; 10 nucleotides match TRBD1. Germline values: CDR1 SNHLY, CDR2 FYNNEI. Trimming removed 3 bases from V and 10 bases from J; junction bases left unmatched: 6. This CDR3 spans 15 amino acids.

The rearrangement links TRBV20-1 to TRBJ2-7; no definite D call. The germline gives CDR1 DFQATT, CDR2 SNEGSKA (reference sequence). The CDR3 sequence is 11 residues long. The ends were cut back, 2 bases at V and 5 bases at J, with 7 bases in the middle. The CDR3 coding sequence is TGCAGTGCTAGACGCAACAACGAGCAGTACTTC. Translating it yields CSARRNNEQYF.

The genes are TRBV4-1 and TRBJ2-3, with D unclear. The CDR3 sequence is 15 residues long. CDR1 is MGHRA and CDR2 is YSYEKL in the germline V gene. The V end lost 1 base, the J end lost 1 base, and 9 bases lay between the germline ends. CDR3 in DNA: TGCGCCAGCAGCCAAGTTCCGGTGGGCACAGATACGCAGTATTTT. It specifies CASSQVPVGTDTQYF.

This chain joins TRBV2 and TRBJ1-1; TRBD1 aligns across 8 bases. The CDR3 is 14 amino acids. Trimming removed 8 bases from V and 2 bases from J; junction bases left unmatched: 7. Germline loops: CDR1 SNHLY, CDR2 FYNNEI. In nucleotides, the CDR3 is TGTGCCAGCCTGACAGGGGCCCCCAACACTGAAGCTTTCTTT. It translates to CASLTGAPNTEAFF.

The rearrangement links TRBV11-3 to TRBJ2-3; TRBD1 matches 7 bases. Germline assignment: CDR1 SGHNT and CDR2 YENEEA. This CDR3 spans 15 amino acids. V lost 5 bases to trimming and J lost 3 bases; unmatched junction nucleotides: 8. DNA of the CDR3: TGTGCCAGCAGCATAAGGGGGCCGGGAACAGATACGCAGTATTTT. Protein sequence: CASSIRGPGTDTQYF.

The J gene is TRBJ2-2, the V gene TRBV9; D is possibly TRBD1 (6 bases). The CDR3 runs 14 residues. CDR1 and CDR2 from the germline V gene are SGDLS and YYNGEE. The V end lost 6 bases, the J end lost 5 bases, and 14 bases lay between the germline ends. The CDR3 sequence: CASTTDSGTGELFF. The CDR3 nucleotides read TGTGCCAGCACCACGGACAGTGGGACCGGGGAGCTGTTTTTT.

This clone appeared a few times. The V gene is TRBV21-1, the J gene TRBJ2-7; the D call in the table, TRBD1, was not verified against the DNA. TRBV21-1 is deemed a pseudogene. This CDR3 is 14 amino acids long. This CDR3 is CASSKGGQDIEQYF. The CDR3 bases are TGTGCCAGCAGCAAAGGTGGACAGGATATCGAGCAGTACTTC.

V usage is TRBV30 and J usage is TRBJ2-6; 9 bases match TRBD1. The J segment lost 4 bases and the V segment lost 7 bases, leaving 8 bases of the junction unmatched. Germline V gene data show CDR1 as GTSNPN and CDR2 as SVGIG (reference sequence). This CDR3 has 15 amino acids. The DNA of the CDR3 is TGTGCCTCCGGGACAGGGATTTCCGGGGCCAACGTCCTGACTTTC. This codes for CASGTGISGANVLTF.

The chain combines TRBV6-5 with TRBJ2-7; D perhaps matches TRBD2 (7 bases). Trimming shortened V by 6 bases and J by 2 bases, and 14 bases separated the two germline ends. Per the germline V gene, CDR1 is MNHEY and CDR2 is SVGAGI. The CDR3 extends over 14 amino acids. CDR3 in amino acids: CASREGRGAYEQYF. The CDR3 region has the DNA TGTGCCAGCAGAGAGGGGAGGGGGGCCTACGAGCAGTACTTC.

The rearrangement links TRBV2 to TRBJ1-2; 12 bases agree with TRBD1. The J segment lost 3 bases and the V segment lost 4 bases, leaving 3 bases of the junction unmatched. The CDR3 sequence is 15 residues long. Germline V gene data show CDR1 as SNHLY and CDR2 as FYNNEI. The CDR3 sequence is CASSGGQGAYYGYTF. Written as DNA, the CDR3 is TGTGCCAGCAGTGGGGGACAGGGGGCGTACTATGGCTACACCTTC.

The rearrangement uses TRBV28 and TRBJ1-2; TRBD1 is a possible D gene (6 bases). The CDR3 runs to 15 residues. Between the trimmed V and J ends, which lost 7 bases and 4 bases, there was a span of 19 bases. Germline-derived CDR1 and CDR2 are MDHEN and SYDVKM. The CDR3 DNA reads as TGTGCCAGCACCACTGCCGGGGACACTATCTATGGCTACACCTTC. This codes for CASTTAGDTIYGYTF.

The chain combines TRBV15 with TRBJ1-1; D may be TRBD1 (5 bases). Germline V gene sequence: CDR1 LNHNV, CDR2 YYDKDF (reference sequence). The CDR3 totals 13 residues. Trimming took 3 bases from V and 7 from J, leaving 12 bases between them. CDR3 sequence: CATSSSRANEAFF. In DNA, the CDR3 is TGTGCCACCAGCAGCAGCAGGGCTAATGAAGCTTTCTTT.

The chain joins TRBV6-5 to TRBJ2-1, with TRBD2 matching over 7 bases. This CDR3 is built from 14 residues. Germline assignment: CDR1 MNHEY and CDR2 SVGAGI. Trimming took 6 bases from V and 7 from J; bases not matched to a gene: 9. The CDR3 nucleotides are TGTGCCAGCAGCGGGAGGACTAGGGCGAATGAGCAGTTCTTC. Amino acids: CASSGRTRANEQFF.

The chain uses TRBV7-6 and TRBJ2-7; 12 bases fit TRBD2. The ends lost 1 base at V and 6 bases at J; junction bases unmatched: 4. The CDR3 runs to 15 residues. CDR1 and CDR2 (germline): SGHVS, FNYEAQ. CDR3 sequence reads: CASSLVSLAGGEQYF. CDR3 in DNA: TGTGCCAGCAGCTTAGTATCACTAGCGGGAGGCGAGCAGTACTTC.

The V and J genes are TRBV11-2 and TRBJ2-7; tentative D call: TRBD1 (6 bases). The CDR3 is 13 amino acids. The germline CDR1 and CDR2 sequences are SGHAT and FQNNGV. The ends were cut back, 1 base at V and 4 bases at J, with 8 bases in the middle. CDR3 sequence reads: CASSLVGGYEQYF. The CDR3 DNA is TGTGCCAGCAGCTTAGTAGGGGGTTACGAGCAGTACTTC. Full variable domain (missing parts from reference TRBV11-2 and TRBJ2-7): EAGVAQSPRYKIIEKRQSVAFWCNPISGHATLYWYQQILGQGPKLLIQFQNNGVVDDSQLPKDRFSAERLKGVDSTLKIQPAKLEDSAVYLCASSLVGGYEQYFGPGTRLTVT.

V usage is TRBV6-1 and J usage is TRBJ2-7, with 8 positions matching TRBD1. Germline CDR1 MNHNS, CDR2 SASEGT. With V trimmed by 3 bases and J by 5 bases, 12 bases remained unmatched. The length of the CDR3 is 16 residues. CDR3 sequence: CASSDPFGQGGDEQYF. The CDR3, as DNA: TGTGCCAGCAGTGACCCCTTCGGACAGGGTGGCGACGAGCAGTACTTC.

This rearrangement joins TRBV5-6 to TRBJ2-7; 7 bases fit TRBD2. This CDR3 has 13 amino acids. Germline CDR1 and CDR2: SGHDT and YYEEEE. Trimming cost V 4 bases and J 5 bases; bases outside gene matches: 6. As DNA, the CDR3 is TGTGCCAGCAGCCCCGCGGGGAGGGACGAGCAGTACTTC. This codes for CASSPAGRDEQYF.

The chain uses TRBV29-1 and TRBJ2-3, with 10 bases that match TRBD2. CDR3 length: 13 amino acids. Trimming removed 7 bases from V and 2 bases from J; junction bases left unmatched: 3. The germline CDR1 and CDR2 sequences are SQVTM and ANQGSEA. This chain's CDR3 is CSGTSGTTDTQYF. The CDR3 DNA follows: TGCAGCGGCACTAGCGGGACCACAGATACGCAGTATTTT.

V gene TRBV29-1 combines with J gene TRBJ1-4; weak D call: TRBD1 (6 bases). The CDR3 is made up of 13 amino acids. Looked up from germline, CDR1 is SQVTM and CDR2 is ANQGSEA. V was pared by 1 base and J by 8 bases, with 11 bases between. Written as DNA, the CDR3 is TGCAGCGTTGAAGGGACAGTGAAGGAAAAACTGTTTTTT. Translating gives CSVEGTVKEKLFF.

The chain is built from TRBV5-1 and TRBJ2-7; TRBD2 might be the D (5 bases). The V and J ends lost 0 bases and 2 bases respectively, with 12 bases between them. CDR3 length equals 15 residues. Per the germline V gene, CDR1 is SGHRS and CDR2 is YFSETQ. CDR3 sequence (DNA): TGCGCCAGCAGCTTGGGTTCCGGGAATACCTACGAGCAGTACTTC. This codes for CASSLGSGNTYEQYF. Full variable domain (missing parts from reference TRBV5-1 and TRBJ2-7): KAGVTQTPRYLIKTRGQQVTLSCSPISGHRSVSWYQQTPGQGLQFLFEYFSETQRNKGNFPGRFSGRQFSNSRSEMNVSTLELGDSALYLCASSLGSGNTYEQYFGPGTRLTVT.

V and J are TRBV27 and TRBJ1-6, with D tentatively TRBD1 (6 bases). CDR3 size: 15 residues. The germline gives CDR1 MNHEY, CDR2 SMNVEV (reference sequence). V was shortened by 0 bases and J by 9 bases, with 12 bases between the two germline ends. CDR3 DNA sequence: TGTGCCAGCAGTTTATCGAGCAGGGGTAGTTCACCCCTCCACTTT. Amino acids: CASSLSSRGSSPLHF.

The chain couples TRBV5-4 to TRBJ2-2, with D tentatively TRBD2 (7 bases). The CDR3 runs 16 residues. CDR1 SGHNT and CDR2 YYREEE come from the germline V gene (reference sequence). V was shortened by 4 bases and J by 2 bases, with 15 bases between the two germline ends. The CDR3 here is CASSRVGGTNTGELFF. The CDR3 bases are TGTGCCAGCAGCCGGGTCGGGGGGACAAACACCGGGGAGCTGTTTTTT.

The rearrangement links TRBV6-5 to TRBJ2-7; weak D call: TRBD1 (5 bases). V lost 6 bases and J lost 2, with 14 bases in between. Per germline, CDR1 MNHEY and CDR2 SVGAGI. There are 14 residues in the CDR3. CDR3: CASRESLGPYEQYF. CDR3 DNA: TGTGCCAGCAGGGAGTCACTGGGGCCCTACGAGCAGTACTTC.

This clone was detected only once. This chain connects TRBV5-1 to TRBJ2-7; D might be TRBD2 (6 bases). CDR3 size: 15 residues. Germline lookup yields CDR1 SGHRS and CDR2 YFSETQ. V was trimmed by 0 bases and J by 2 bases, leaving 12 bases between them. CDR3 amino acids: CASSLAPGRPYEQYF. CDR3 nucleotides: TGCGCCAGCAGCTTGGCACCAGGGAGGCCCTACGAGCAGTACTTC.

The chain has TRBV18 and TRBJ2-7; no reliable D call. CDR3 length: 15 amino acids. In germline, CDR1 is KGHSH, CDR2 LQKENI. The V end lost 2 bases, the J end lost 6 bases, and 17 bases lay between the germline ends. In DNA form, the CDR3 reads TGTGCCAGCTCACCAGACGACTCCACCCCCGGCGAGCAGTACTTC. Encoded protein: CASSPDDSTPGEQYF.

This sequence joins TRBV7-8 and TRBJ2-1; D remains ambiguous. The CDR3 runs to 18 residues. V was shortened by 0 bases and J by 5 bases, with 20 bases between the two germline ends. The germline V gene has CDR1 SGHVS and CDR2 FQNEAQ. The CDR3: CASSLARFMFYPHNEQFF. CDR3 DNA sequence: TGTGCCAGCAGCTTAGCGCGCTTTATGTTCTACCCCCACAATGAGCAGTTCTTC.

The chain uses TRBV4-1 and TRBJ1-1; D is uncertain. The CDR3 is made up of 14 amino acids. CDR1 MGHRA and CDR2 YSYEKL come from the germline V gene. Trimming shortened V by 0 bases and J by 9 bases, and 14 bases separated the two germline ends. CDR3 protein: CASSQERVEAQAFF. The CDR3 DNA is TGCGCCAGCAGCCAAGAACGTGTCGAAGCCCAAGCTTTCTTT.

V gene TRBV6-4 combines with J gene TRBJ2-5, with a weak D call TRBD2 (6 bases). The germline V gene has CDR1 MRHNA and CDR2 SNTAGT. The CDR3 sequence is 13 residues long. CDR3 sequence: CAKGGDPQETQYF. DNA for the CDR3: TGTGCAAAGGGCGGGGACCCCCAAGAGACCCAGTACTTC.

The chain has TRBV7-9 and TRBJ1-5; perhaps TRBD1 as D (5 bases). Per the germline V gene, CDR1 is SEHNR and CDR2 is FQNEAQ (reference sequence). The CDR3 has 16 amino acids. Trimming took off 1 base at V and 0 bases at J, with 10 bases between the two ends. As DNA, the CDR3 is TGTGCCAGCAGCTTAGGCACAGGTAATAGCAATCAGCCCCAGCATTTT. Protein: CASSLGTGNSNQPQHF.

V is TRBV5-1 and J is TRBJ1-1; D gene unclear. CDR1 is SGHRS and CDR2 is YFSETQ in the germline V gene. The CDR3 has 15 amino acids. V was clipped by 0 bases and J by 2 bases, with 11 bases between them. The CDR3 protein is CASSLVPGTNTEAFF. The CDR3 region has the DNA TGCGCCAGCAGCTTGGTGCCGGGAACCAACACTGAAGCTTTCTTT.

This chain connects TRBV9 to TRBJ2-5, with a tentative D call TRBD2 (6 bases). The V end was cut by 0 bases, the J end by 4 bases, with 16 bases between. The CDR3 spans 16 residues. Per germline, CDR1 SGDLS and CDR2 YYNGEE. CDR3 in amino acids: CASSVAAGRTLETQYF. The CDR3 bases are TGTGCCAGCAGCGTAGCAGCGGGTAGGACCCTAGAGACCCAGTACTTC.